The 8 T cell receptor beta chains given below trace back to one sample, sequenced in a study of T cell responses to AZD1222 COVID-19 vaccine. The repertoire was sequenced with immunoSEQ multiplex PCR; TCRdb's copy has only in-frame clones and lacks some. The sample has roughly 110,000 clones; roughly 87% are singletons. The source was peripheral blood, collected on day 0 of AZD1222 vaccination. Source of these receptors: an adult in good health.

The J gene is TRBJ2-7, the V gene TRBV5-1; tentatively, D is TRBD1 (5 bases). The V gene lost 4 bases and the J gene lost 0 bases, with 20 bases spanning the gap. CDR1 is SGHRS, CDR2 YFSETQ, per germline. There are 17 residues in the CDR3. This CDR3 is CASSGMTASLGSYEQYF. The DNA for the CDR3 is TGCGCCAGCAGCGGAATGACAGCCTCCTTGGGCTCCTACGAGCAGTACTTC.

The chain uses TRBV27 and TRBJ1-2, with a possible D match to TRBD1 (5 bases). Trimming stripped 2 bases from V and 6 bases from J, with 10 bases between. CDR1 and CDR2 from the germline V gene are MNHEY and SMNVEV (reference sequence). The CDR3 has 13 residues. Written as DNA, the CDR3 is TGTGCCAGCAGTTTAGGGGCAGCAGATGGCTACACCTTC. Translating it yields CASSLGAADGYTF.

This clone was counted a single time. The J gene is TRBJ2-7, the V gene TRBV5-5; 7 bases agree with TRBD1. This CDR3 is 15 amino acids long. Germline V CDR1 and CDR2: SGHKS, YYEKEE (reference sequence). With 5 bases clipped from V and 4 bases from J, the junction kept 12 bases outside the gene matches. The CDR3 here is CASSLRDSPVYEQYF. The CDR3 DNA follows: TGTGCCAGCAGTCTCCGGGACAGCCCCGTTTACGAGCAGTACTTC.

The rearrangement links TRBV13 to TRBJ1-1; maybe TRBD1 (6 bases). The germline V gene encodes CDR1 PRHDT and CDR2 FYEKMQ (reference sequence). V shed 6 bases and J shed 0 bases, with 14 bases lying between them. This CDR3 has 15 amino acids. The CDR3 DNA is TGTGCCAGCAGGACGAGGGGGGGTATGAACACTGAAGCTTTCTTT. Its translation is CASRTRGGMNTEAFF. Filled out from reference TRBV13 and TRBJ1-1, the complete variable domain reads AAGVIQSPRHLIKEKRETATLKCYPIPRHDTVYWYQQGPGQDPQFLISFYEKMQSDKGSIPDRFSAQQFSDYHSELNMSSLELGDSALYFCASRTRGGMNTEAFFGQGTRLTVV.

The genes are TRBV19 and TRBJ2-5, with 12 bases matching TRBD2. Germline V gene sequence: CDR1 LNHDA, CDR2 SQIVND (reference sequence). The CDR3 extends over 16 amino acids. The ends lost 4 bases at V and 4 bases at J; junction bases unmatched: 7. The CDR3 DNA is TGTGCCAGTAGTACTTCTAGCGGGAGGGGTAGAGAGACCCAGTACTTC. It specifies CASSTSSGRGRETQYF.

The chain is built from TRBV7-2 and TRBJ1-4; a weak D match, TRBD1 (6 bases). The CDR3 loop spans 16 amino acids. Germline assignment: CDR1 SGHTA and CDR2 FQGNSA. Between the trimmed V and J ends, which lost 1 base and 5 bases, there was a span of 14 bases. The CDR3 protein is CASSLVPGQTNEKLFF. Here the CDR3 DNA reads TGTGCCAGCAGCTTAGTCCCGGGACAAACAAATGAAAAACTGTTTTTT.

The chain is built from TRBV20-1 and TRBJ1-6; 7 bases align to TRBD1. Germline lookup yields CDR1 DFQATT and CDR2 SNEGSKA (reference sequence). The CDR3 totals 15 residues. V trimming: 3 bases; J trimming: 10 bases; junction bases outside the gene matches: 12. The CDR3 DNA follows: TGCAGTGCTAGTACGACAGGGAAAGGAGACTCACCCCTCCACTTT. Translating gives CSASTTGKGDSPLHF.

V and J are TRBV2 and TRBJ1-6; D unresolved. Trimming shortened V by 0 bases and J by 9 bases, and 15 bases separated the two germline ends. Germline-derived CDR1 and CDR2 are SNHLY and FYNNEI. This CDR3 region has 16 residues. The CDR3 is CASSEALLRLGSPLHF. CDR3 in DNA: TGTGCCAGCAGTGAAGCGCTTCTTCGGCTGGGTTCACCCCTCCACTTT.